The rows below give T cell receptor beta chains drawn from one sample of a study of T cell responses to AZD1222 COVID-19 vaccine. Measured with immunoSEQ multiplex PCR; TCRdb has only the in-frame clones, and not every one. The table records about 140,000 clones, about nine tenths of them present only once. This sample comprised peripheral blood, obtained on day 0 of AZD1222 vaccination. All receptors come from an adult in good health. The CDR3 runs from the conserved cysteine through the conserved F or W. The order of the fields is J gene, D gene, V gene, clone size, CDR3 protein, CDR3 DNA. A D gene is named only where the DNA matches it firmly. Expanded clones are given a class, and other clones once, few, many or no size at all.

TRBJ2-2,-,TRBV27,-,CASSLSIGGELFF,TGTGCCAGCAGTTTATCGATTGGCGGGGAGCTGTTTTTT
TRBJ1-2,-,TRBV29-1,-,CSVEGVNYGYTF,TGCAGCGTGGAGGGCGTTAACTATGGCTACACCTTC
TRBJ2-3,TRBD1,TRBV9,-,CASTRGWSIVGTVPDTQYF,TGTGCCAGCACCCGGGGCTGGTCGATTGTGGGGACAGTCCCCGATACGCAGTATTTT
TRBJ2-1,TRBD2,TRBV11-3,-,CASSLIAGGYNEQFF,TGTGCCAGCAGCTTGATAGCGGGAGGCTACAATGAGCAGTTCTTC
TRBJ1-2,-,TRBV5-1,-,CASSLAGDDYGYTF,TGCGCCAGCAGCTTGGCAGGGGACGATTATGGCTACACCTTC
TRBJ1-2,TRBD1,TRBV7-2,-,CASSLPHWTGLDDGYTF,TGTGCCAGCAGCCTCCCACACTGGACAGGTTTAGATGATGGCTACACCTTC
TRBJ2-2,TRBD1,TRBV14,-,CASSQGTGANTGELFF,TGTGCCAGCAGCCAGGGGACAGGGGCGAACACCGGGGAGCTGTTTTTT
TRBJ1-2,-,TRBV30,-,CAWTWDGSYGYTF,TGTGCCTGGACGTGGGACGGCTCCTATGGCTACACCTTC
TRBJ1-4,-,TRBV12-3/TRBV12-4,-,CASSPVREKLFF,TGTGCCAGCAGCCCCGTTAGGGAAAAACTGTTTTTT
TRBJ1-2,-,TRBV18,-,CASSPLSGAQDYGYTF,TGTGCCAGCTCCCCCTTATCTGGGGCACAAGATTATGGCTACACCTTC
TRBJ1-6,-,TRBV4-1,once,CASSQDPQPLHGGNSPLHF,TGCGCCAGCAGCCAAGATCCCCAGCCACTTCACGGGGGCAATTCACCCCTCCACTTT
TRBJ1-4,TRBD1,TRBV18,-,CASSPDRSLEKLFF,TGTGCCAGCTCACCGGACAGGTCTTTGGAAAAACTGTTTTTT
TRBJ1-6,-,TRBV4-2,once,CASSQDPAGYNSPLHF,TGTGCCAGCAGCCAAGATCCTGCAGGGTATAATTCACCCCTCCACTTT
TRBJ1-1,-,TRBV6-5,-,CASSKLRSEAFF,TGTGCCAGCAGTAAACTACGCAGTGAAGCTTTCTTT
TRBJ1-4,-,TRBV5-4,few,CASSLPSNEKLFF,TGTGCCAGCAGCTTGCCTTCGAATGAAAAACTGTTTTTT
TRBJ2-1,-,TRBV9,-,CASSVAREREQFF,TGTGCCAGCAGCGTAGCGCGAGAACGAGAGCAGTTCTTC
TRBJ2-5,-,TRBV7-8,-,CASSLVSPSNQETQYF,TGTGCCAGCAGCTTAGTGTCTCCGAGTAACCAAGAGACCCAGTACTTC
TRBJ2-7,-,TRBV5-1,once,CASSTGTYEQYF,TGCGCCAGCAGTACAGGGACCTACGAGCAGTACTTC
TRBJ1-2,-,TRBV25-1,-,CASSEYSGTAGYTF,TGTGCCAGCAGTGAATATTCAGGGACTGCTGGCTACACCTTC
TRBJ2-7,-,TRBV6-5,-,CASSYLGADKGYEQYF,TGTGCCAGCAGTTACTTAGGGGCGGATAAGGGGTACGAGCAGTACTTC
TRBJ2-6,-,TRBV15,-,CATSRGRSLSGANVLTF,TGTGCCACCAGCAGAGGTCGGTCATTATCTGGGGCCAACGTCCTGACTTTC
TRBJ2-1,TRBD2,TRBV7-9,-,CASSPSGRAHEQFF,TGTGCCAGCAGCCCGAGCGGGAGGGCCCATGAGCAGTTCTTC
TRBJ1-4,-,TRBV12-3/TRBV12-4,-,CASSPRGGEKLFF,TGTGCCAGCAGCCCGCGGGGTGGAGAAAAACTGTTTTTT
TRBJ2-7,-,TRBV30,-,CAWSRQGLIYEQYF,TGTGCCTGGAGTAGGCAGGGGCTTATCTACGAGCAGTACTTC
TRBJ1-1,-,TRBV7-2,-,CASSPIGGRTEAFF,TGTGCCAGCAGCCCAATCGGGGGGCGCACTGAAGCTTTCTTT
TRBJ2-1,TRBD2,TRBV30,-,CAWITTRGSEQFF,TGTGCCTGGATCACTACCCGCGGGAGTGAGCAGTTCTTC
TRBJ1-2,-,TRBV5-6,-,CASSLGRTAGGYTF,TGTGCCAGCAGCTTGGGACGGACCGCTGGGGGCTACACCTTC
TRBJ2-1,TRBD1,TRBV6-2/TRBV6-3,-,CASSYRDRAYNEQFF,TGTGCCAGCAGTTACCGGGACAGGGCTTACAATGAGCAGTTCTTC
TRBJ1-4,-,TRBV19,once,CASSPLGYSNEKLFF,TGTGCCAGTAGCCCCCTCGGTTACTCTAATGAAAAACTGTTTTTT
TRBJ2-3,TRBD1,TRBV7-2,-,CASSLGGQGIDTQYF,TGTGCCAGCAGCTTAGGGGGACAGGGAATAGATACGCAGTATTTT
TRBJ1-1,-,TRBV20-1,-,CSAGGQTEAFF,TGCAGTGCTGGAGGACAGACTGAAGCTTTCTTT
TRBJ2-1,-,TRBV6-5,-,CASSSNEGSMNEQFF,TGTGCCAGCAGCTCTAATGAGGGGTCTATGAATGAGCAGTTCTTC
TRBJ1-5,-,TRBV19,once,CASSIWGGLDQPQHF,TGTGCCAGTAGTATTTGGGGGGGCCTTGATCAGCCCCAGCATTTT
TRBJ2-3,TRBD1,TRBV7-9,-,CASSRGTGGVDTQYF,TGTGCCAGCAGTAGGGGGACAGGGGGTGTCGATACGCAGTATTTT
TRBJ2-5,TRBD1,TRBV9,-,CASSVGTGGWEETQYF,TGTGCCAGCAGCGTAGGGACAGGGGGCTGGGAAGAGACCCAGTACTTC
TRBJ2-5,TRBD1,TRBV9,-,CASSGQGYQETQYF,TGTGCCAGCAGCGGACAGGGGTACCAAGAGACCCAGTACTTC
TRBJ1-2,-,TRBV6-5,once,CASSSPPGPYDYGYTF,TGTGCCAGCAGTTCCCCTCCGGGACCGTACGACTATGGCTACACCTTC
TRBJ1-2,-,TRBV27,-,CASSLTRGVRGYTF,TGTGCCAGCAGTTTAACCCGGGGAGTAAGAGGCTACACCTTC
TRBJ1-4,TRBD1,TRBV7-9,-,CASSSRKTGADEKLFF,TGTGCCAGCAGCTCCCGAAAGACAGGGGCGGATGAAAAACTGTTTTTT
TRBJ2-3,TRBD2,TRBV30,-,CAWAGGLAGVTDTQYF,TGTGCCTGGGCCGGGGGACTAGCGGGGGTCACAGATACGCAGTATTTT
TRBJ1-1,TRBD1,TRBV6-2/TRBV6-3,-,CASSYSRSGTGRLNTEAFF,TGTGCCAGCAGTTACTCGAGGTCGGGGACAGGGCGCCTGAACACTGAAGCTTTCTTT
TRBJ2-7,-,TRBV11-2,-,CASSLVGFYEPLQYF,TGTGCCAGCAGCTTAGTTGGTTTCTACGAGCCGTTGCAGTACTTC
TRBJ2-7,-,TRBV4-3,-,CASSPTVESYEQYF,TGCGCCAGCAGCCCGACCGTAGAGTCCTACGAGCAGTACTTC
TRBJ2-3,-,TRBV29-1,-,CSVDPNRDTQYF,TGCAGCGTTGACCCCAACAGGGATACGCAGTATTTT
TRBJ1-2,-,TRBV7-2,few,CASSPGSRNYGYTF,TGTGCCAGCAGCCCGGGCAGTCGGAACTATGGCTACACCTTC
TRBJ2-5,TRBD2,TRBV6-5,-,CASRPLGLAGETQYF,TGTGCCAGCAGGCCCCTCGGACTAGCGGGAGAGACCCAGTACTTC
TRBJ2-2,-,TRBV19,-,CASNPRTGELFF,TGTGCCAGTAACCCACGCACCGGGGAGCTGTTTTTT
TRBJ2-1,-,TRBV7-2,-,CASSLFGRHNEQFF,TGTGCCAGCAGCTTATTCGGCAGACACAATGAGCAGTTCTTC
TRBJ1-2,-,TRBV7-9,-,CASSLGEGYSYGYTF,TGTGCCAGCAGCCTAGGGGAGGGCTATAGCTATGGCTACACCTTC
TRBJ1-2,-,TRBV2,-,CASSELSANYGYTF,TGTGCCAGCAGTGAACTGTCAGCTAACTATGGCTACACCTTC
TRBJ1-1,-,TRBV10-3,-,CAIMGRVTNTEAFF,TGTGCCATCATGGGCCGGGTTACGAACACTGAAGCTTTCTTT
TRBJ1-3,-,TRBV11-3,-,CASSPPWEKAGNTIYF,TGTGCCAGCAGCCCGCCATGGGAGAAGGCTGGAAACACCATATATTTT
TRBJ1-5,TRBD1,TRBV5-1,-,CASSLGQGENQPQHF,TGCGCCAGCAGCTTGGGACAGGGGGAAAATCAGCCCCAGCATTTT
TRBJ1-1,-,TRBV11-1,-,CASSLQQGTEAFF,TGTGCCAGCAGCTTACAACAGGGCACTGAAGCTTTCTTT
TRBJ1-2,-,TRBV6-4,-,CASSDSYGGYDGYTF,TGTGCCAGCAGTGACTCGTACGGAGGATATGATGGCTACACCTTC